The 27 T cell receptor beta chains below come from one sample, sequenced in a study of cytomegalovirus exposure and HLA in healthy donors. PCR used 60 Vbeta primers and 13 Jbeta primers. The assay was immunoSEQ multiplex PCR, and TCRdb's table has in-frame clones only and misses some. Here the sample table reports about 160,000 clones. Input material: PBMCs. The receptors here all came from a man aged 30 to 39 in good health and CMV-seronegative.

J is TRBJ1-5 and V is TRBV7-9; 7 bases are a match to TRBD1. The CDR3 has 15 amino acids. Germline V gives CDR1 SEHNR, CDR2 FQNEAQ (reference sequence). Losses at the gene ends were 5 bases for V and 1 base for J; bases not matched to a gene: 5. The CDR3 coding sequence is TGTGCCAGCAGCGGGGACAGTTGGAGCAATCAGCCCCAGCATTTT. Its translation is CASSGDSWSNQPQHF. The full variable domain, its missing parts supplied by reference TRBV7-9 and TRBJ1-5, is DTGVSQNPRHKITKRGQNVTFRCDPISEHNRLYWYRQTLGQGPEFLTYFQNEAQLEKSRLLSDRFSAERPKGSFSTLEIQRTEQGDSAMYLCASSGDSWSNQPQHFGDGTRLSIL.

This chain uses TRBV9 with TRBJ2-5, with 9 bases lining up with TRBD2. CDR1 and CDR2 (germline): SGDLS, YYNGEE. Trimming removed 4 bases from V and 5 bases from J; junction bases left unmatched: 9. This CDR3 comprises 15 residues. CDR3 bases: TGTGCCAGCAGCCCCCTGGCGGGAGGGCGCGAGACCCAGTACTTC. It translates to CASSPLAGGRETQYF. The variable domain in full, completed from reference TRBV9 and TRBJ2-5, reads DSGVTQTPKHLITATGQRVTLRCSPRSGDLSVYWYQQSLDQGLQFLIQYYNGEERAKGNILERFSAQQFPDLHSELNLSSLELGDSALYFCASSPLAGGRETQYFGPGTRLLVL.

The V and J genes are TRBV7-2 and TRBJ1-3; D gene uncertain. V lost 3 bases, J lost 3 bases, and 9 bases lay in between. The CDR3 runs to 14 residues. Per the germline V gene, CDR1 is SGHTA and CDR2 is FQGNSA. The CDR3 bases are TGTGCCAGCAGCTTGACGGGTTATGGAAACACCATATATTTT. It yields the protein CASSLTGYGNTIYF.

For this clone: One end of the junction does not line up with germline, which may come from a read error. In the same sample, other DNA sequences code for this CDR3. The genes are TRBV5-1 and TRBJ1-5; TRBD1 is a possible D gene (5 bases). The CDR3 is made up of 15 amino acids. CDR1 SGHRS and CDR2 YFSETQ come from the germline V gene. The CDR3 coding sequence is TGTGCCAGCAGCTTGGGGCCGGGGAGCAATCAGCCCCAGCATTTT. Residues: CASSLGPGSNQPQHF.

The chain employs TRBV30 and TRBJ1-1; 7 bases line up with TRBD1. This CDR3 contains 15 residues. The germline gives CDR1 GTSNPN, CDR2 SVGIG (reference sequence). Trimming at V came to 8 bases and at J to 1 base, leaving 13 bases not matched to a gene. The CDR3 loop is CARAWKGAANTEAFF. The CDR3 nucleotides are TGTGCCCGGGCGTGGAAGGGGGCGGCGAACACTGAAGCTTTCTTT.

The J gene is TRBJ1-1, the V gene TRBV5-5, with 9 bases fitting TRBD1. There are 16 residues in the CDR3. Germline CDR1 and CDR2: SGHKS and YYEKEE (reference sequence). V lost 5 bases and J lost 0; bases outside the gene matches: 8. The chain's CDR3 is CASRTGTGTMNTEAFF. The CDR3 coding sequence is TGTGCCAGCAGGACTGGGACAGGGACTATGAACACTGAAGCTTTCTTT.

The J gene is TRBJ2-5, the V gene TRBV6-1, with TRBD2 identical over 11 bases. The ends lost 4 bases at V and 4 bases at J; junction bases unmatched: 20. Germline V gene data show CDR1 as MNHNS and CDR2 as SASEGT. CDR3 size: 20 residues. In nucleotides, the CDR3 is TGTGCCAGCAGTGGATGGACAGGGAGGGGGGTAGCGGGAGGGCTAGAGACCCAGTACTTC. The encoded protein is CASSGWTGRGVAGGLETQYF.

The CDR3, as DNA: TGTGCCAGCTCACCGCTAGCGGGGGGCTACAATGAGCAGTTCTTC. Amino acids: CASSPLAGGYNEQFF. This chain links TRBV18 with TRBJ2-1, with 11 bases fitting TRBD2. Trimming cost V 3 bases and J 3 bases; bases outside gene matches: 1. CDR3 length: 15 amino acids. Looked up from germline, CDR1 is KGHSH and CDR2 is LQKENI.

This sequence joins TRBV29-1 and TRBJ2-7; 8 bases line up with TRBD1. The CDR3 totals 12 residues. Germline V gives CDR1 SQVTM, CDR2 ANQGSEA. With V trimmed by 6 bases and J by 3 bases, 4 bases remained unmatched. The CDR3 here is CSVIGQGYEQYF. The CDR3 bases are TGCAGCGTAATTGGACAGGGCTACGAGCAGTACTTC.

Worth noting for this clone: The junction departs from germline at one end; a sequencing error may be responsible. The chain combines TRBV4-1 with TRBJ2-5, with 8 bases aligning to TRBD2. The CDR3 totals 14 residues. Germline values: CDR1 MGHRA, CDR2 YSYEKL. CDR3 amino acids: CASGQGLAGETQYF. Here the CDR3 DNA reads TGCGCCAGCGGCCAAGGGCTAGCGGGAGAGACCCAGTACTTC.

The chain employs TRBV1 and TRBJ2-3; the D segment call TRBD2 is taken from the table without a DNA check. TRBV1 is flagged as a pseudogene. The CDR3 is 15 residues long. The CDR3 DNA follows: TGCACCAGCAGCCAGTTAAGACTAGATACAGATACGCAGTATTTT. Translated: CTSSQLRLDTDTQYF.

The rearrangement links TRBV4-3 to TRBJ1-1; D might be TRBD1 (6 bases). Per germline, CDR1 LGHNA and CDR2 YSLEER. The CDR3 runs to 17 residues. Trimming stripped 4 bases from V and 1 base from J, with 19 bases between. CDR3 bases: TGCGCCAGCAGCCCCCTCGGACTAGGAGGGGGGAACACTGAAGCTTTCTTT. Amino acid sequence: CASSPLGLGGGNTEAFF.

V is TRBV28 and J is TRBJ2-3, with 7 nucleotides matching TRBD2. CDR3 length: 14 residues. CDR1 is MDHEN, CDR2 SYDVKM, per germline. V was clipped by 6 bases and J by 5 bases; unmatched bases: 8. The CDR3 loop is CASSRSGIRDTQYF. The CDR3 bases are TGTGCCAGCAGCCGAAGCGGGATTAGAGATACGCAGTATTTT.

V usage is TRBV10-1 and J usage is TRBJ1-2; D remains ambiguous. This CDR3 region has 13 residues. The ends were cut back, 4 bases at V and 5 bases at J, with 11 bases in the middle. The V gene's germline CDR1 is WNHNN and CDR2 SYGVQD (reference sequence). Written as DNA, the CDR3 is TGCGCCAGCAGTGCTTTTCCTTTGTATGGCTACACCTTC. This encodes CASSAFPLYGYTF.

The chain has TRBV5-1 and TRBJ2-7; 12 bases are shared with TRBD2. The CDR3 has 15 amino acids. The J segment lost 3 bases and the V segment lost 5 bases, leaving 6 bases of the junction unmatched. Germline V gene lookup returns CDR1 SGHRS and CDR2 YFSETQ. CDR3: CASSRLAGEVYEQYF. In DNA form, the CDR3 reads TGCGCCAGCAGTAGACTAGCGGGAGAGGTCTACGAGCAGTACTTC.

The chain uses TRBV11-2 and TRBJ1-1, with a tentative D call TRBD1 (5 bases). CDR3 length: 14 residues. V was trimmed by 6 bases and J by 0 bases, leaving 11 bases between them. The V gene's germline CDR1 is SGHAT and CDR2 FQNNGV. The CDR3: CASRAGYMNTEAFF. CDR3 nucleotide sequence: TGTGCCAGCAGGGCAGGGTACATGAACACTGAAGCTTTCTTT.

The rearrangement joins TRBV28 to TRBJ1-2, with 9 nucleotides matching TRBD1. This CDR3 contains 15 residues. V lost 6 bases, J lost 2 bases, and 7 bases stayed unmatched. Germline V CDR1 and CDR2: MDHEN, SYDVKM. CDR3 region: CASRSGTGSNYGYTF. The DNA of the CDR3 is TGTGCCAGCAGATCCGGGACAGGGTCGAACTATGGCTACACCTTC.

This chain uses TRBV4-3 with TRBJ2-1, with 9 bases lining up with TRBD2. Trimming removed 3 bases from V and 7 bases from J; junction bases left unmatched: 13. There are 17 residues in the CDR3. Germline CDR1 and CDR2: LGHNA and YSLEER. In nucleotides, the CDR3 is TGCGCCAGCAGCCAGGCCCTAGCGGGACAAATGGGAAATGAGCAGTTCTTC. Amino acid sequence: CASSQALAGQMGNEQFF.

V is TRBV6-5 and J is TRBJ2-5, with 8 bases identical to TRBD2. The closer fit of TRBJ2-7 to the DNA end suggests the J call may be wrong. The CDR3 loop spans 14 amino acids. Germline V gene sequence: CDR1 MNHEY, CDR2 SVGAGI. CDR3 DNA: TGTGCCAGCAGCCGCGACGGGGGGGCGTACGAGCAGTACTTC. It is translated as CASSRDGGAYEQYF.

The genes are TRBV6-5 and TRBJ1-1, with D possibly being TRBD1 (5 bases). Deletions cut 4 bases from V and 1 base from J, with 10 bases between. The CDR3 is made up of 14 amino acids. Germline lookup yields CDR1 MNHEY and CDR2 SVGAGI. This CDR3 reads CASSSQVQNTEAFF. Here the CDR3 DNA reads TGTGCCAGCAGTTCACAGGTACAGAACACTGAAGCTTTCTTT.

The rearrangement links TRBV20-1 to TRBJ1-1, with D possibly being TRBD1 (5 bases). V was shortened by 6 bases and J by 11 bases, with 16 bases between the two germline ends. The CDR3 length is 11 residues. Germline lookup yields CDR1 DFQATT and CDR2 SNEGSKA (reference sequence). In nucleotides, the CDR3 is TGCAGTGCCAGGCCGGGGGGTGGCGCTTTCTTT. It is translated as CSARPGGGAFF.

CDR3 sequence (DNA): TGTGCTAGTGGTTTGGTACCAGGTGCAGAAGCTTTCTTT. Its protein is CASGLVPGAEAFF. V gene TRBV12-5 combines with J gene TRBJ1-1; no clear D gene. The V end lost 0 bases, the J end lost 8 bases, and 10 bases lay between the germline ends. Germline loops: CDR1 LGHNT, CDR2 FRNRAP. The CDR3 is 13 amino acids.

V gene TRBV18 combines with J gene TRBJ1-1; a possible D gene is TRBD1 (5 bases). Looked up from germline, CDR1 is KGHSH and CDR2 is LQKENI. V dropped 3 bases and J dropped 1 base, with 12 bases sitting between them. This CDR3 is built from 15 residues. The CDR3 loop is CASSPPSTGNTEAFF. Here the CDR3 DNA reads TGTGCCAGCTCACCCCCCTCAACAGGGAACACTGAAGCTTTCTTT.

The CDR3 loop reads CASSPRTVSEQYF. CDR3 bases: TGTGCCAGCAGCCCCCGGACAGTTAGCGAGCAGTACTTC. The gene calls are TRBV11-3 and TRBJ2-7; a possible D gene is TRBD1 (6 bases). The V gene's germline CDR1 is SGHNT and CDR2 YENEEA. The CDR3 loop spans 13 amino acids. V was clipped by 5 bases and J by 6 bases, with 14 bases between them.

The chain uses TRBV7-9 and TRBJ1-4; the match to TRBD1 covers 9 bases. The V segment lost 8 bases and the J segment 7 bases; nucleotides outside the gene matches: 2. CDR3 length: 12 residues. Germline V gene lookup returns CDR1 SEHNR and CDR2 FQNEAQ (reference sequence). CDR3 bases: TGTGCCAGCCAACAGGGGGCTGAAAAACTGTTTTTT. Translation gives CASQQGAEKLFF.

Here the CDR3 reads CAISGTGGVDQPQHF. CDR3 coding DNA: TGTGCCATCTCTGGGACAGGGGGCGTCGATCAGCCCCAGCATTTT. V usage is TRBV10-3 and J usage is TRBJ1-5, with TRBD1 matching 12 bases. The CDR3 spans 15 residues. Trimming took 8 bases from V and 5 from J; bases not matched to a gene: 7. Germline V CDR1 and CDR2: ENHRY, SYGVKD.

This sequence joins TRBV5-5 and TRBJ2-1; 7 nucleotides line up with TRBD2. Trimming at V came to 2 bases and at J to 6 bases, leaving 8 bases not matched to a gene. The CDR3 sequence is 15 residues long. Germline V gives CDR1 SGHKS, CDR2 YYEKEE (reference sequence). CDR3 loop: CASSLIGLVRNEQFF. The CDR3 coding sequence is TGTGCCAGCAGCTTAATAGGACTAGTTCGCAATGAGCAGTTCTTC.